This T cell receptor (beta chain) was retrieved from a study of identifying expanded T cells in peripheral blood. Note on this clone: Its target is unknown.

The V gene's germline CDR1 is KGHSH and CDR2 LQKENI. The J segment lost 5 bases and the V segment lost 5 bases, leaving 2 bases of the junction unmatched. The CDR3 is 15 residues long. During the collection period, no donor immune events like infections were recorded. Assay used: immunoSEQ multiplex PCR; TCRdb lists only in-frame clones, some missing. The table shows some 100,000 clones, with over 70% occurring only once. Study results and limitations: Over two and four weeks, about 15 and 18 clones changed, versus roughly 1.1 between replicates. Variance in clone template counts between approximately 2-week samples significantly increased with total template count across all healthy donors.

V usage is TRBV18 and J usage is TRBJ1-6; 11 bases are shared with TRBD1. This clonotype originated in a person aged 18 to 70 in good health. What was sequenced was blood. Written as DNA, the CDR3 is TGTGCCAGCTCAGGGACAGGGGGAAATAATTCACCCCTCCACTTT. It encodes CASSGTGGNNSPLHF.